This T cell receptor beta chain was found in a study of T cells in tumors after PD-1 blockade. Clones were read by immunoSEQ multiplex PCR, and TCRdb kept only the in-frame ones, dropping some. The table shows around 11,000 clones, with 55% to 75% occurring only once. The specimen was tumor tissue, collected after anti-PD-1 treatment. This TCR came from a human donor with basal cell carcinoma.

The CDR3 here is CASSGTGDIGPYEQYF. CDR3 nucleotide sequence: TGTGCCAGCAGCGGGACAGGGGATATAGGGCCCTACGAGCAGTACTTC. V is TRBV6-2 or TRBV6-3 and J is TRBJ2-7; TRBD1 aligns across 10 bases. The ends lost 6 bases at V and 2 bases at J; junction bases unmatched: 10. Germline V CDR1 and CDR2: MNHEY, SVGEGT. There are 16 residues in the CDR3.